This TCR beta chain derives from a study of cytomegalovirus exposure and HLA in healthy donors. V shed 0 bases and J shed 8 bases, with 12 bases lying between them. This CDR3 spans 14 amino acids. Germline V gives CDR1 SGHRS, CDR2 YFSETQ. The study ran its PCR with 60 Vbeta and 13 Jbeta primers. Sequenced by immunoSEQ multiplex PCR; TCRdb stores in-frame clones only, minus some. This sample yields 150,000 to 200,000 clones, of which roughly 85% are seen a single time; about 2.3% belongs to the top ten. The gene calls are TRBV5-1 and TRBJ2-1; possibly TRBD1 for D (6 bases). The sequence was collected from a woman between 50 and 59 years old in good health and CMV-seronegative. Sequencing input: PBMCs. The CDR3 loop reads CASSLAFGQHEQFF. CDR3 DNA: TGCGCCAGCAGCTTGGCGTTCGGACAGCATGAGCAGTTCTTC. Together with reference TRBV5-1 and TRBJ2-1, the CDR3 gives the full variable domain: KAGVTQTPRYLIKTRGQQVTLSCSPISGHRSVSWYQQTPGQGLQFLFEYFSETQRNKGNFPGRFSGRQFSNSRSEMNVSTLELGDSALYLCASSLAFGQHEQFFGPGTRLTVL.